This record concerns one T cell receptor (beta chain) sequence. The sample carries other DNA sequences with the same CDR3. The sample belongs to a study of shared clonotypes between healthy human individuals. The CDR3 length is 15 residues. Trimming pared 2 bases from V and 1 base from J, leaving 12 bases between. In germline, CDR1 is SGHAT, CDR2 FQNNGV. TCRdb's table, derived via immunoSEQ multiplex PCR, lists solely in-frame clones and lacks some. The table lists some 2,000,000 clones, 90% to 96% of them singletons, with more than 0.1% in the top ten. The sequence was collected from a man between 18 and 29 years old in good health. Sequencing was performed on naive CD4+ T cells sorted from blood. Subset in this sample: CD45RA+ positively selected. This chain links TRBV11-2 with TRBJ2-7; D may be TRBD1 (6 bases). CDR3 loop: CASSLNRDPSYEQYF. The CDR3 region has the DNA TGTGCCAGCAGCTTAAACAGGGACCCATCCTACGAGCAGTACTTC.